The clone carrying this T cell receptor (beta chain) showed up many times. This sample is part of a study of spatial heterogeneity in lung cancer. In the study overall: There were 72 donors, all of them untreated patients with early-stage non-small cell lung cancer. Those follow-up PBMC samples that were available underwent sequencing, at a median interval of approximately 22 months following resection. Within raw reads, each unique TCR and UMI combination appeared on average more than ten times.

The J segment lost 0 bases and the V segment lost 2 bases, leaving 4 bases of the junction unmatched. The CDR3 spans 18 residues. Per germline, CDR1 MNHEY and CDR2 SVGAGI. The study tagged each TCR cDNA molecule with a unique molecular identifier. TCRdb re-derived calls from the 5' RACE reads in MiXCR, one entry per CDR3 protein. The sample shows 51,000 or so distinct CDR3 sequences, roughly 8.1% of them seen only once. Time point described: blood at routine non-recurrence follow-up after resection. Whole RNA came from tumor, nontumor lung or frozen PBMC and was sequenced without being sorted. The TCR originated in a female donor with early-stage non-small cell lung cancer. Sequencing used PBMCs, obtained at follow-up. The V gene is TRBV6-5, the J gene TRBJ2-3, with 14 bases aligning to TRBD2. This chain's CDR3 is CASSYGTSGGRSTDTQYF. CDR3 DNA sequence: TGTGCCAGCAGTTACGGGACTAGCGGGGGCCGTAGCACAGATACGCAGTATTTT.